This TCR beta chain was obtained from a study of naive CD8 T cells in extremely preterm neonates. On this clone itself: The target antigen is unknown.

This CDR3 contains 14 residues. The V gene's germline CDR1 is MGHRA and CDR2 YSYEKL. The J segment lost 5 bases and the V segment lost 0 bases, leaving 1 base of the junction unmatched. The repertoire was sequenced with immunoSEQ multiplex PCR; TCRdb's copy has only in-frame clones and lacks some. The sample lists 21,000 or so clones; approximately 88% were seen once. Preterm samples came from extremely preterm deliveries at about 23-29 weeks. Overall study findings and caveats: Preterm neonates shared more CDR3 nucleotide sequences (around 2.5%) than older groups. Preterm CDR3s were shorter than older groups', with fewer N additions and less trimming. iChao1 richness was lowest in preterm neonates, significantly versus all ages.

The sequenced material came from naive CD8+ T cells from cord blood. This TCR derives from a boy who was born preterm. This rearrangement joins TRBV4-1 to TRBJ2-5, with 9 positions matching TRBD2. CDR3 DNA sequence: TGCGCCAGCAGCCAAGATACTAGCGGGGAGACCCAGTACTTC. Protein product: CASSQDTSGETQYF.